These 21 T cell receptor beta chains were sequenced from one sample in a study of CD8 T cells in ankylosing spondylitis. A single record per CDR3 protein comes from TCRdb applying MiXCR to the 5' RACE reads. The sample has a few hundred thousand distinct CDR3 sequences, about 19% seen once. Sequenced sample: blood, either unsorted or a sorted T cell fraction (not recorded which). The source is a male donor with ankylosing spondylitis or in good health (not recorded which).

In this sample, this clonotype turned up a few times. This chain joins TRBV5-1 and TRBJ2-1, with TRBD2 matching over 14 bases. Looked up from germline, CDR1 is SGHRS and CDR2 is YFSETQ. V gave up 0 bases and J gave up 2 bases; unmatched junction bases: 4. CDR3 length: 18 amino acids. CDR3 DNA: TGCGCCAGCAGCTTGGTGGGACTAGCGGGAGACCCCTACAATGAGCAGTTCTTC. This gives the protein CASSLVGLAGDPYNEQFF.

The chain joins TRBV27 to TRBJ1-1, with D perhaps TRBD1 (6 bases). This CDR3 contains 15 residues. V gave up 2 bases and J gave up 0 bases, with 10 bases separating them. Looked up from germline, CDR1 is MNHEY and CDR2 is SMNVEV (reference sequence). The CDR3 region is CASSLVRDMNTEAFF. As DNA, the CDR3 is TGTGCCAGCAGTTTAGTACGGGACATGAACACTGAAGCTTTCTTT.

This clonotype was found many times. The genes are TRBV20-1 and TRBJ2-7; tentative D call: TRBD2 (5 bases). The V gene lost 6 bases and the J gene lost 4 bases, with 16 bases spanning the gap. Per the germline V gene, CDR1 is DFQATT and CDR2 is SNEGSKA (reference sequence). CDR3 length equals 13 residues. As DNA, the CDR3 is TGCAGTGCCAATGGACTGGTCCGGTACGAGCAGTACGTC. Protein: CSANGLVRYEQYV.

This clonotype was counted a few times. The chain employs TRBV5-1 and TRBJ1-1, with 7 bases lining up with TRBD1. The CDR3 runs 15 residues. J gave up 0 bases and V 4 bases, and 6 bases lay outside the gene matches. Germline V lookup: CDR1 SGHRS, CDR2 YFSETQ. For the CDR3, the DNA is TGCGCCAGCAGCCAAATGGGACAGATGAACACTGAAGCTTTCTTT. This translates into CASSQMGQMNTEAFF.

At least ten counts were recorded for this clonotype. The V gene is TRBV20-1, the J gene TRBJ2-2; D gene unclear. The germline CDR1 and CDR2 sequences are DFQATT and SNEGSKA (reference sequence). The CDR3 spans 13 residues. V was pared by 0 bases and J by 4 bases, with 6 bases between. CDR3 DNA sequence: TGCAGTGCTAGAGATTTCCTCACCGGGGAGCTGTTTTTT. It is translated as CSARDFLTGELFF.

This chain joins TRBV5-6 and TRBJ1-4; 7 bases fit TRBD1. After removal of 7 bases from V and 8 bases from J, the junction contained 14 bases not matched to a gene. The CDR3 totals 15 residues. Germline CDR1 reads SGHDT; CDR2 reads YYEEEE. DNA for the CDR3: TGTGCCAGCGGAAAAGAAGGGGGCTGGAGCGAAAAACTGTTTTTT. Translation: CASGKEGGWSEKLFF.

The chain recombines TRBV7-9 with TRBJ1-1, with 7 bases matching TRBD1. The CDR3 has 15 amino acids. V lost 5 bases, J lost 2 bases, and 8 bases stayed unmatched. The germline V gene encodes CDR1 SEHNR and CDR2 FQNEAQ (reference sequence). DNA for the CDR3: TGTGCCAGCAGCCCAACCAAGGGGGCTAACACTGAAGCTTTCTTT. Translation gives CASSPTKGANTEAFF.

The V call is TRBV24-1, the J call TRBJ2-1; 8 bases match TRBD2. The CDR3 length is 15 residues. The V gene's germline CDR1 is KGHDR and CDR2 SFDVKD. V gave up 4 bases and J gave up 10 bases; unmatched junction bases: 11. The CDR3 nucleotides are TGTGCCACCAGTGAACCGGGACTAGGGACGGGAGAGCAGTTCTTC. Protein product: CATSEPGLGTGEQFF.

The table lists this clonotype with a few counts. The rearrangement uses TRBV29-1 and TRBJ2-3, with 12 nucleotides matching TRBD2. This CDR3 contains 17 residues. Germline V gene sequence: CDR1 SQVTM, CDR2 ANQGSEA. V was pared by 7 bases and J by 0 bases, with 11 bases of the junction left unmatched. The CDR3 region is CSGAGLAGKTSTDTQYF. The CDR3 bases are TGCAGCGGCGCAGGACTAGCGGGGAAAACTAGCACAGATACGCAGTATTTT.

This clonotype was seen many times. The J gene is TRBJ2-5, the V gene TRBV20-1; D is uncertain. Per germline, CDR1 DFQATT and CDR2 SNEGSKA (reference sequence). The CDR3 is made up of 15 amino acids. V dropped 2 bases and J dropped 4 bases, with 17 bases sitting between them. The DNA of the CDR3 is TGCAGTGCTAGACCCCGGGTTTTGGTGGTAGAGACCCAGTACTTC. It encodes CSARPRVLVVETQYF.

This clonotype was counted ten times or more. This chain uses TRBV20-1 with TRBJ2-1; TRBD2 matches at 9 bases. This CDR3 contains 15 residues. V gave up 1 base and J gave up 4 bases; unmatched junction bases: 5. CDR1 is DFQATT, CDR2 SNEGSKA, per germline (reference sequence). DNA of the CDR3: TGCAGTGCTAGAGGGGCTAGCGGGAAGTACAATGAGCAGTTCTTC. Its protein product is CSARGASGKYNEQFF.

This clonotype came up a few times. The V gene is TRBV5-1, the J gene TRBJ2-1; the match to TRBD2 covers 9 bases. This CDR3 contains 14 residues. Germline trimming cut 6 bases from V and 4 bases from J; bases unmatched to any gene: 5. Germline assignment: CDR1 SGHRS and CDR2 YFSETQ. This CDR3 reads CASNGGGAYNEQFF. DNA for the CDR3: TGCGCCAGCAATGGCGGGGGGGCATACAATGAGCAGTTCTTC.

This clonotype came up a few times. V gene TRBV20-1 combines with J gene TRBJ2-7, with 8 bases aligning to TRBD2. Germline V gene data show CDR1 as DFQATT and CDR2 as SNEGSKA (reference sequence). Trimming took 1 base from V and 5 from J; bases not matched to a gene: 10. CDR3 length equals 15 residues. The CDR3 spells CSARAVGGRLDEQYV. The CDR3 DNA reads TGCAGTGCTAGAGCCGTCGGCGGGAGGTTAGACGAGCAGTACGTC.

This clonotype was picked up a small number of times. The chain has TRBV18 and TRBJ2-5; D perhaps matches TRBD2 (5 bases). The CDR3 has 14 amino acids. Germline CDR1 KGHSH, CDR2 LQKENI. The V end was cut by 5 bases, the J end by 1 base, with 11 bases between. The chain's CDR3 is CASSEGSVQETQYF. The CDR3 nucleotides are TGTGCCAGCTCAGAAGGGAGTGTCCAAGAGACCCAGTACTTC.

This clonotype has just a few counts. This chain's CDR3 is CASSTTGLGSYNEQFF. The CDR3 nucleotides are TGTGCCAGCAGCACCACGGGCCTTGGCTCCTACAATGAGCAGTTCTTC. The rearrangement links TRBV13 to TRBJ2-1; D call uncertain. V was trimmed by 5 bases and J by 0 bases, leaving 14 bases between them. CDR1 is PRHDT and CDR2 is FYEKMQ in the germline V gene (reference sequence). The CDR3 totals 16 residues.

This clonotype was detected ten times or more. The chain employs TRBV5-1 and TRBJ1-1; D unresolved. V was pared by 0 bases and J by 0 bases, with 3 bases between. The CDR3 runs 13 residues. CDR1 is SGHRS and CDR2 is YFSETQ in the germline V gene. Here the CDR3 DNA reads TGCGCCAGCAGCTTGGCCCTGAACACTGAAGCTTTCTTT. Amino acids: CASSLALNTEAFF.

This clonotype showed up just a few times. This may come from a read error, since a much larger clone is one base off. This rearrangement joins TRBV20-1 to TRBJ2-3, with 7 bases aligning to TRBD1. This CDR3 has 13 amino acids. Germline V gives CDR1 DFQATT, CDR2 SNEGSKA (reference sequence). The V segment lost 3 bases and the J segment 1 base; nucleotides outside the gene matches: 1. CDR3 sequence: CSASDRGTDTQYF. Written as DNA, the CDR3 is TGCAGTGCTAGTGACAGGGGCACAGATACGCAGTATTTT.

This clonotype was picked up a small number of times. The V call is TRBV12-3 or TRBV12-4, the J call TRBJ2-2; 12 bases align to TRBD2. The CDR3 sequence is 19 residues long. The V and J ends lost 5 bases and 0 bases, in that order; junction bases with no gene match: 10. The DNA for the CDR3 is TGTGCCAGCAGTATCCGACCGACTAGCGGGGGAACGAACACCGGGGAGCTGTTTTTT. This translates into CASSIRPTSGGTNTGELFF.

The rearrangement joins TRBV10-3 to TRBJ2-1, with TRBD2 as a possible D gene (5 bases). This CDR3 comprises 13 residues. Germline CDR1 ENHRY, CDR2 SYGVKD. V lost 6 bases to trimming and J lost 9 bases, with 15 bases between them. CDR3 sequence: CAISDTRYSEQFF. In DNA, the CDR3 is TGTGCCATCAGCGATACTAGATATTCTGAGCAGTTCTTC.

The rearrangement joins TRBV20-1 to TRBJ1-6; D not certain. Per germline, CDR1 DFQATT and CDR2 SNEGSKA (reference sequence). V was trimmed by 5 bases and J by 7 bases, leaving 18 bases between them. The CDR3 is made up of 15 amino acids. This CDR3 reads CSAHNPRGRNSPLHF. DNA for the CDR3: TGCAGTGCTCATAATCCGCGGGGTCGGAATTCACCCCTCCACTTT.

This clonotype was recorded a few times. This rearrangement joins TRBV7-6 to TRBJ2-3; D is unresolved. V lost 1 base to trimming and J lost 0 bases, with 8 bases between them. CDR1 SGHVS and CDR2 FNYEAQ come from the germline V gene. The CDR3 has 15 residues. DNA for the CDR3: TGTGCCAGCAGCTTAGGTCCTGTTAGCACAGATACGCAGTATTTT. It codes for CASSLGPVSTDTQYF.